This entry features one T cell receptor (beta chain) sequence. This record comes from a study of radiotherapy plus CTLA-4 blockade in lung cancer. Looking at the study overall: Around 20% of enrolled patients responded objectively, and 31% had disease control.

TCRdb's copy holds only in-frame clones and misses some; the assay was immunoSEQ multiplex PCR. The repertoire holds around 63,000 clones, with roughly four fifths as singletons. CDR1 is LNHDA and CDR2 is SQIVND in the germline V gene (reference sequence). V gave up 3 bases and J gave up 12 bases, with 17 bases separating them. The CDR3 spans 13 residues. The chain carries TRBV19 and TRBJ1-2; possible D gene TRBD1, 6 bases. The source is a human donor with non-small cell lung cancer whose response to radiotherapy plus ipilimumab could not be evaluated. Some clones in this sample may be carry-over from other donors' samples. The sequencing here drew on peripheral blood, taken from a patient treated with radiotherapy plus ipilimumab. The CDR3 DNA is TGTGCCAGTAGTATGGGGTCCGACAGGAAGAACACCTTC. Its translation is CASSMGSDRKNTF.